The 28 T cell receptor beta chains given below trace back to one sample, sequenced in a study of OX40 agonist ivuxolimab in advanced cancers. Repertoires were generated with immunoSEQ multiplex PCR, while TCRdb's copy carries only in-frame clones and drops some. Of just under 45,000 clones in the sample, about 80% are singletons; the top ten hold 4% to 4.5%. This specimen consisted of CD4+ or CD8+ T cells sorted from blood, obtained in a trial of the OX40 agonist ivuxolimab. Receptors originate from an adult with an advanced solid tumor such as melanoma, head and neck, liver or kidney cancer.

This chain uses TRBV9 with TRBJ1-1, with TRBD1 matching 8 bases. This CDR3 contains 14 residues. Germline loops: CDR1 SGDLS, CDR2 YYNGEE. The V gene end was trimmed by 1 base and the J gene end by 7 bases; junction bases not matched to a gene: 6. This CDR3 is CASSVQDRGGEAFF. The CDR3 nucleotides are TGTGCCAGCAGCGTACAAGACAGGGGAGGTGAAGCTTTCTTT.

This clone showed up just once. The chain joins TRBV7-3 to TRBJ1-2, with D possibly TRBD1 on 6 matching bases. This CDR3 has 14 amino acids. Trimming stripped 2 bases from V and 8 bases from J, with 15 bases between. Germline V gene lookup returns CDR1 SGHTA and CDR2 FQGTGA. This chain's CDR3 is CASSLGHREGGYTF. The CDR3 DNA reads as TGTGCCAGCAGCTTAGGTCACAGGGAAGGAGGCTACACCTTC.

The chain has TRBV15 and TRBJ1-2; D call uncertain. The CDR3 is 14 residues long. V gave up 1 base and J gave up 8 bases, with 14 bases separating them. Per germline, CDR1 LNHNV and CDR2 YYDKDF (reference sequence). The CDR3 DNA follows: TGTGCCACCAGCAGAGCAGGAACCTTTGGGGGCTACACCTTC. This translates into CATSRAGTFGGYTF.

The chain combines TRBV4-3 with TRBJ1-2, with D possibly being TRBD1 (6 bases). The CDR3 extends over 15 amino acids. V lost 3 bases and J lost 3, with 14 bases in between. CDR1 LGHNA and CDR2 YSLEER come from the germline V gene. For the CDR3, the DNA is TGCGCCAGCAGCCACGGAGACAGGAGCTACTATGGCTACACCTTC. As protein: CASSHGDRSYYGYTF.

The chain links TRBV7-9 to TRBJ2-1; D gene uncertain. Germline V gives CDR1 SEHNR, CDR2 FQNEAQ (reference sequence). The CDR3 runs to 12 residues. Trimming pared 1 base from V and 10 bases from J, leaving 8 bases between. The CDR3 coding sequence is TGTGCCAGCAGCTTAGAAGTCCACGAGCAGTTCTTC. It is translated as CASSLEVHEQFF.

This clone came up once. V is TRBV20-1 and J is TRBJ2-5, with unresolved D. Germline CDR1 is DFQATT and CDR2 is SNEGSKA (reference sequence). This CDR3 region has 10 residues. The V end was cut by 8 bases, the J end by 0 bases, with 4 bases between. The CDR3 reads CSPYQETQYF. The DNA of the CDR3 is TGCAGTCCATACCAAGAGACCCAGTACTTC.

This clone has a single count. The CDR3 loop is CASSYSGQIDQPQHF. CDR3 DNA: TGTGCCAGCAGTTATTCGGGACAGATTGATCAGCCCCAGCATTTT. The rearrangement uses TRBV28 and TRBJ1-5; 7 bases line up with TRBD1. This CDR3 contains 15 residues. Germline assignment: CDR1 MDHEN and CDR2 SYDVKM. Trimming removed 4 bases from V and 5 bases from J; junction bases left unmatched: 8.

The chain employs TRBV11-3 and TRBJ2-6, with D perhaps assigned TRBD1 or TRBD2 (5 bases each). Germline CDR1 reads SGHNT; CDR2 reads YENEEA. There are 13 residues in the CDR3. V dropped 5 bases and J dropped 10 bases, with 12 bases sitting between them. CDR3 DNA: TGTGCCAGCAGCGCCCCGGGACGGAACGTCCTGACTTTC. Its translation: CASSAPGRNVLTF.

This chain joins TRBV11-2 and TRBJ1-3, with D unresolved. Germline CDR1 SGHAT, CDR2 FQNNGV. This CDR3 region has 12 residues. The V end was cut by 0 bases, the J end by 4 bases, with 1 base between. This CDR3 reads CASSLEGNTIYF. For the CDR3, the DNA is TGTGCCAGCAGCTTAGAAGGAAACACCATATATTTT.

This clone is deemed medium-sized. The rearrangement uses TRBV5-1 and TRBJ1-1; 8 bases agree with TRBD1. CDR1 SGHRS and CDR2 YFSETQ come from the germline V gene. This CDR3 is 15 amino acids long. Trimming took 1 base from V and 6 from J; bases not matched to a gene: 8. The CDR3 region is CASSLTVQGASEAFF. CDR3 bases: TGCGCCAGCAGCTTGACGGTCCAGGGGGCCTCTGAAGCTTTCTTT.

This chain links TRBV9 with TRBJ1-5; the D gene is possibly TRBD1 (5 bases). The germline V gene has CDR1 SGDLS and CDR2 YYNGEE. V lost 4 bases, J lost 7 bases, and 18 bases lay in between. This CDR3 has 15 amino acids. CDR3 DNA sequence: TGTGCCAGCAGCCCCGGGGGAGGGAGGGACCAGCCCCAGCATTTT. Translating gives CASSPGGGRDQPQHF.

The J gene is TRBJ2-7, the V gene TRBV5-1, with D possibly being TRBD1 (6 bases). Trimming took 4 bases from V and 0 from J, leaving 17 bases between them. The germline V gene encodes CDR1 SGHRS and CDR2 YFSETQ. The CDR3 runs 16 residues. For the CDR3, the DNA is TGCGCCAGCAGCCCGTCGGACAGTTCATTCTCCTACGAGCAGTACTTC. Translated, it gives CASSPSDSSFSYEQYF.

The chain carries TRBV6-1 and TRBJ1-1, with D hard to call. There are 12 residues in the CDR3. Germline loops: CDR1 MNHNS, CDR2 SASEGT. Trimming left V 3 bases short and J 4 bases short, with 6 bases between. CDR3 sequence: CASSDLVTEAFF. The DNA for the CDR3 is TGTGCCAGCAGTGACTTAGTCACTGAAGCTTTCTTT.

This chain links TRBV28 with TRBJ1-5, with TRBD1 identical over 9 bases. Germline CDR1 is MDHEN and CDR2 is SYDVKM. CDR3 length: 15 residues. The junction had 10 bases not matched to a gene; V was cut back by 6 bases and J by 7 bases. This chain's CDR3 is CASRTLGTGSQPQHF. The CDR3 coding sequence is TGTGCCAGCAGAACCCTGGGGACAGGGAGCCAGCCCCAGCATTTT.

The chain uses TRBV23-1 and TRBJ2-4, with 9 bases lining up with TRBD2. TRBV23-1 is known as an ORF, though its function is uncertain. The trim removed 4 bases at V and 0 bases at J, leaving 4 bases unmatched. This CDR3 has 16 residues. As DNA, the CDR3 is TGCGCCAGCAGTCGTTGCGGGGGGGCAGCCAAAAACATTCAGTACTTC. Amino acids: CASSRCGGAAKNIQYF.

The chain couples TRBV18 to TRBJ2-1, with TRBD2 matching over 10 bases. This CDR3 spans 18 amino acids. V trimming: 0 bases; J trimming: 1 base; junction bases outside the gene matches: 6. In germline, CDR1 is KGHSH, CDR2 LQKENI. This CDR3 reads CASSPPPGTSDSYNEQFF. The CDR3 DNA sequence: TGTGCCAGCTCACCACCGCCCGGGACTAGCGATTCCTACAATGAGCAGTTCTTC.

The rearrangement uses TRBV18 and TRBJ1-2; perhaps TRBD1 as D (6 bases). Germline CDR1 is KGHSH and CDR2 is LQKENI. This CDR3 has 15 residues. Trimming took off 6 bases at V and 3 bases at J, with 17 bases between the two ends. This CDR3 reads CASSLQGFEDYGYTF. CDR3 nucleotides: TGTGCCAGCTCCCTTCAGGGGTTCGAAGACTATGGCTACACCTTC.

The sample holds one count of this clone. This sequence joins TRBV5-1 and TRBJ2-7; perhaps TRBD1 as D (7 bases). Germline CDR1 SGHRS, CDR2 YFSETQ. The CDR3 spans 18 residues. The V end was cut by 0 bases, the J end by 0 bases, with 19 bases between. The CDR3 here is CASSLGSGGPVGSYEQYF. Written as DNA, the CDR3 is TGCGCCAGCAGCTTGGGCTCAGGGGGGCCGGTGGGCTCCTACGAGCAGTACTTC.

V and J are TRBV7-3 and TRBJ2-5, with D perhaps matching TRBD2 (5 bases). The CDR3 sequence is 17 residues long. Trimming removed 2 bases at V and 0 bases at J, with 16 bases between. Germline V lookup: CDR1 SGHTA, CDR2 FQGTGA. Written as DNA, the CDR3 is TGTGCCAGCAGCTTAGCGTCACAGCGGCCTTACCAAGAGACCCAGTACTTC. This codes for CASSLASQRPYQETQYF.

This clone has only a few counts. The V call is TRBV6-1, the J call TRBJ2-6; the D gene is possibly TRBD1 (6 bases). CDR1 MNHNS and CDR2 SASEGT come from the germline V gene. The CDR3 has 14 residues. Trimming removed 7 bases at V and 0 bases at J, with 7 bases between. The CDR3 is CASKGDSGANVLTF. CDR3 bases: TGTGCCAGCAAGGGGGACTCTGGGGCCAACGTCCTGACTTTC.

The rearrangement joins TRBV11-2 to TRBJ2-3, with 10 bases lining up with TRBD1. Germline CDR1 SGHAT, CDR2 FQNNGV. This CDR3 is 15 amino acids long. V lost 4 bases and J lost 3; bases outside the gene matches: 4. The CDR3 loop reads CASSSPGQGTDTQYF. CDR3 coding DNA: TGTGCCAGCAGCTCTCCGGGACAGGGGACAGATACGCAGTATTTT.

The chain uses TRBV6-5 and TRBJ2-7; 7 bases are shared with TRBD1. Germline values: CDR1 MNHEY, CDR2 SVGAGI. V was pared by 4 bases and J by 3 bases, with 3 bases of the junction left unmatched. The CDR3 totals 13 residues. DNA for the CDR3: TGTGCCAGCAGTTTTGGGACAGTCTACGAGCAGTACTTC. Translating gives CASSFGTVYEQYF.

The CDR3 region has the DNA TGTGCCAGCTCACCGGCAGGGGGTTCCTACGAGCAGTACTTC. Protein product: CASSPAGGSYEQYF. The rearrangement joins TRBV18 to TRBJ2-7, with 7 bases matching TRBD1. V shed 3 bases and J 1 base; nucleotides not matched to a gene: 3. The CDR3 consists of 14 residues. Germline loops: CDR1 KGHSH, CDR2 LQKENI.

This clone was detected once. The chain uses TRBV9 and TRBJ2-1, with TRBD2 as a possible D gene (6 bases). The ends were cut back, 0 bases at V and 4 bases at J, with 11 bases in the middle. Germline V gene sequence: CDR1 SGDLS, CDR2 YYNGEE. The CDR3 totals 15 residues. CDR3 protein: CASSVERGNYNEQFF. DNA for the CDR3: TGTGCCAGCAGCGTAGAACGGGGGAATTACAATGAGCAGTTCTTC.

The chain couples TRBV7-9 to TRBJ2-3; 8 bases map to TRBD1. Unmatched junction bases numbered 8, after V lost 5 bases and J lost 4 bases. The length of the CDR3 is 15 residues. Germline V gene lookup returns CDR1 SEHNR and CDR2 FQNEAQ (reference sequence). CDR3 nucleotides: TGTGCCAGCAGCCTATCCGGGACAGGTGCAGATACGCAGTATTTT. Amino acids: CASSLSGTGADTQYF.

This chain connects TRBV27 to TRBJ2-7; 8 bases map to TRBD1. The germline V gene has CDR1 MNHEY and CDR2 SMNVEV (reference sequence). This CDR3 is 15 amino acids long. V lost 4 bases to trimming and J lost 5 bases; unmatched junction nucleotides: 10. This chain's CDR3 is CASSSWTGMVHEQYF. CDR3 DNA: TGTGCCAGCAGTTCCTGGACAGGGATGGTTCACGAGCAGTACTTC.

V and J are TRBV27 and TRBJ2-5; the match to TRBD2 covers 8 bases. The germline V gene encodes CDR1 MNHEY and CDR2 SMNVEV (reference sequence). Trimming at V came to 6 bases and at J to 9 bases, leaving 9 bases not matched to a gene. The CDR3 runs 13 residues. The CDR3 nucleotides are TGTGCCAGCAGGGGAACGCGGCGGGGGGCCCAGTACTTC. Protein sequence: CASRGTRRGAQYF.

The V and J genes are TRBV5-6 and TRBJ2-5; no reliable D call. Germline assignment: CDR1 SGHDT and CDR2 YYEEEE. This CDR3 has 15 amino acids. V was cut by 2 bases and J by 5 bases, with 16 bases left in between. The DNA of the CDR3 is TGTGCCAGCAGCTTACGGCTCCCGGGTTGGGAGACCCAGTACTTC. Its protein product is CASSLRLPGWETQYF.